These 3 T cell receptor beta chains originate from one sample sequenced in a study of control samples from healthy donors and cancer patients. The method was immunoSEQ multiplex PCR; TCRdb's version includes in-frame clones alone and lacks a portion of them. The sample carries under 450,000 clones, around 90% recorded once. Sequenced sample: PBMCs. The source of these receptors is a man between 35 and 55 years old with head and neck cancer.

For the CDR3, the DNA is TGCGCCAGCAGCCCACGCCCGTTGGGCGGGGGAAGCACAGATACGCAGTATTTT. Residues: CASSPRPLGGGSTDTQYF. This chain joins TRBV5-1 and TRBJ2-3; 7 bases are a match to TRBD2. Germline assignment: CDR1 SGHRS and CDR2 YFSETQ. The CDR3 sequence is 18 residues long. V was pared by 4 bases and J by 0 bases, with 14 bases of the junction left unmatched.

The rearrangement links TRBV5-1 to TRBJ1-4; D gene uncertain. Germline V lookup: CDR1 SGHRS, CDR2 YFSETQ. V lost 2 bases and J lost 0, with 11 bases in between. The length of the CDR3 is 16 residues. For the CDR3, the DNA is TGCGCCAGCAGCTTCAATCCACCTGCAACTAATGAAAAACTGTTTTTT. As protein: CASSFNPPATNEKLFF.

The genes are TRBV19 and TRBJ2-7, with 8 bases matching TRBD1. The CDR3 totals 14 residues. Germline assignment: CDR1 LNHDA and CDR2 SQIVND (reference sequence). V gave up 5 bases and J gave up 4 bases; unmatched junction bases: 7. In DNA form, the CDR3 reads TGTGCCAGTAGTCCGGGACAGGAACCTTACGAGCAGTACTTC. This translates into CASSPGQEPYEQYF.